A selection of T cell receptor beta chains follows, all from one sample in a study of early T cells in non-severe SARS-CoV-2 infection. TCRdb redid the calling of the 5' RACE reads with MiXCR, one entry per CDR3 protein. Here the sample spans more than 95,000 distinct CDR3 sequences, approximately 16% being singletons. Sequenced: whole blood. The origin of the receptors is an adult who was a healthcare worker with PCR-confirmed SARS-CoV-2 infection or an uninfected control (not recorded which). The CDR3 runs from the conserved cysteine through the conserved F or W. A D gene is named only where the DNA matches it firmly.

D gene: TRBD1; V gene: TRBV28; J gene: TRBJ2-3; CDR3 protein: CASSFQGGTDTQYF
D gene: TRBD1; V gene: TRBV6-2/TRBV6-3; J gene: TRBJ2-1; CDR3 protein: CASSYFTGTGGYNEQFF
D gene: -; V gene: TRBV7-6; J gene: TRBJ2-2; CDR3 protein: CASTQAGQELFF
D gene: TRBD1; V gene: TRBV20-1; J gene: TRBJ1-1; CDR3 protein: CSAGQGARTEAFF
D gene: TRBD2; V gene: TRBV6-1; J gene: TRBJ2-7; CDR3 protein: CASSEVGLAYEQYF
D gene: TRBD1; V gene: TRBV7-9; J gene: TRBJ1-4; CDR3 protein: CASNPQVGDREDEKLFF
D gene: -; V gene: TRBV6-2/TRBV6-3; J gene: TRBJ1-1; CDR3 protein: CASSPRQPLRGTEAFF
D gene: TRBD1; V gene: TRBV11-2; J gene: TRBJ2-1; CDR3 protein: CASSLVSGQRNNEQFF
D gene: -; V gene: TRBV13; J gene: TRBJ2-2; CDR3 protein: CASSRGYNTGELFF
D gene: -; V gene: TRBV2; J gene: TRBJ2-7; CDR3 protein: CASSEEYEQYF
D gene: -; V gene: TRBV28; J gene: TRBJ2-1; CDR3 protein: CASYRKGVAVSSFNEQFF
D gene: TRBD2; V gene: TRBV7-6; J gene: TRBJ2-1; CDR3 protein: CASSLEGWLAEQFF
D gene: -; V gene: TRBV27; J gene: TRBJ1-2; CDR3 protein: CASSFAGNYGYTF
D gene: TRBD1; V gene: TRBV6-2/TRBV6-3; J gene: TRBJ2-7; CDR3 protein: CASRSYSGTGSYEQYF
D gene: TRBD1; V gene: TRBV7-9; J gene: TRBJ1-2; CDR3 protein: CASSSGTGDYGYTF
D gene: -; V gene: TRBV28; J gene: TRBJ2-5; CDR3 protein: CATTVKETQYF
D gene: -; V gene: TRBV24-1; J gene: TRBJ2-5; CDR3 protein: CATSDPVDNQETQYF
D gene: -; V gene: TRBV20-1; J gene: TRBJ2-3; CDR3 protein: CSARDNGLDSDTQYF
D gene: TRBD2; V gene: TRBV28; J gene: TRBJ2-1; CDR3 protein: CASSLRLAGEYNEQFF
D gene: -; V gene: TRBV15; J gene: TRBJ2-4; CDR3 protein: CATSSPTTGDIQYF
D gene: -; V gene: TRBV28; J gene: TRBJ1-1; CDR3 protein: CATGRPNTEAFF
D gene: -; V gene: TRBV18; J gene: TRBJ2-3; CDR3 protein: CASSLGRVGTDTQYF
D gene: TRBD1; V gene: TRBV4-3; J gene: TRBJ2-1; CDR3 protein: CASSQGDSPWNEQFF
D gene: TRBD2; V gene: TRBV7-9; J gene: TRBJ2-7; CDR3 protein: CASSLYGTSSYEQYF
D gene: TRBD1; V gene: TRBV28; J gene: TRBJ2-7; CDR3 protein: CASSLVVGTGIDEQYF
D gene: TRBD1; V gene: TRBV5-1; J gene: TRBJ1-2; CDR3 protein: CASSLDRGTNYGYTF
D gene: -; V gene: TRBV7-9; J gene: TRBJ2-7; CDR3 protein: CASSQQQTYEQYF
D gene: -; V gene: TRBV7-2; J gene: TRBJ1-5; CDR3 protein: CASSLEGQPQHF
D gene: TRBD2; V gene: TRBV6-4; J gene: TRBJ2-3; CDR3 protein: CASSDSAGASTDTQYF
D gene: -; V gene: TRBV6-2/TRBV6-3; J gene: TRBJ2-2; CDR3 protein: CASRASKIANTGELFF
D gene: -; V gene: TRBV5-1; J gene: TRBJ2-2; CDR3 protein: CASNFLGNTGELFF
D gene: -; V gene: TRBV29-1; J gene: TRBJ2-3; CDR3 protein: CSVEGRSGDTQYF
D gene: -; V gene: TRBV25-1; J gene: TRBJ2-7; CDR3 protein: CASRPRATYEQYF
D gene: -; V gene: TRBV5-5; J gene: TRBJ2-3; CDR3 protein: CASSPLGDTQYF
D gene: -; V gene: TRBV7-9; J gene: TRBJ1-1; CDR3 protein: CASSLKTSNTEAFF
D gene: -; V gene: TRBV29-1; J gene: TRBJ2-7; CDR3 protein: CSVVADSYEQYF
D gene: -; V gene: TRBV7-6; J gene: TRBJ2-2; CDR3 protein: CASSSYASRSGELFF
D gene: TRBD2; V gene: TRBV20-1; J gene: TRBJ2-5; CDR3 protein: CSATGTSGGKKTQYF
D gene: -; V gene: TRBV7-2; J gene: TRBJ2-5; CDR3 protein: CASSSHRGTQYF
D gene: TRBD2; V gene: TRBV6-6; J gene: TRBJ2-7; CDR3 protein: CASSSGTSGGPYEQYF
D gene: TRBD2; V gene: TRBV6-2/TRBV6-3; J gene: TRBJ2-5; CDR3 protein: CASRKLAGGETQYF